This T cell receptor beta chain was recovered during a study of T-cell reconstitution after alpha-beta-depleted transplantation in children. Study-level points and caveats: About two months after transplant, alpha-beta T cells reportedly came from several hundred expanded graft clones. Recipient T cells and thymic progenitors that survived gave rise to the high TCRbeta diversity observed at day 60 in some patients. It was newly produced T cells that mostly accounted for T-cell counts and diversity one year after transplant.

This clonotype was found a few times. Its antigen is undetermined. Library preparation (for TCRbeta) was performed with unique molecular identifiers. MiXCR was run by TCRdb on the PCR reads, yielding one entry per CDR3 protein. The table has 400,000 to 550,000 distinct CDR3 sequences, approximately 10% seen once. CDR1 is KGHSH, CDR2 LQKENI, per germline. Trimming at V came to 5 bases and at J to 4 bases, leaving 9 bases not matched to a gene. The CDR3 is 15 amino acids. This specimen consisted of PBMCs, obtained before TCRalphabeta/CD19-depleted stem cell transplant. The source of this sequence is a child under 10 years old with inherited bone marrow failure, due to receive a stem cell transplant. The chain links TRBV18 to TRBJ1-2, with TRBD1 matching 8 bases. The CDR3 bases are TGTGCCAGCTCAACCTCGGACAGGGCCTTCTATGGCTACACCTTC. Translated: CASSTSDRAFYGYTF.